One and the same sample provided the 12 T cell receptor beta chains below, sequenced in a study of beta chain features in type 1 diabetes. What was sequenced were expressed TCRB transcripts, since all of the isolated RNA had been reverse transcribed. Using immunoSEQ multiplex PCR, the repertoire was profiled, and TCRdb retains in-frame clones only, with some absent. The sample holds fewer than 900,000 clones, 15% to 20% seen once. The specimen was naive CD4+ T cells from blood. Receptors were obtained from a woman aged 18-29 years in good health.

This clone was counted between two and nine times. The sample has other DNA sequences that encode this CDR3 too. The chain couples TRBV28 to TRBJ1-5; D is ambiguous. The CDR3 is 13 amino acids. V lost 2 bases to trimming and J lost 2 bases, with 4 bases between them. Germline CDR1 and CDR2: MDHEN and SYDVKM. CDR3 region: CASSLQGNQPQHF. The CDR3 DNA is TGTGCCAGCAGTTTACAGGGCAATCAGCCCCAGCATTTT.

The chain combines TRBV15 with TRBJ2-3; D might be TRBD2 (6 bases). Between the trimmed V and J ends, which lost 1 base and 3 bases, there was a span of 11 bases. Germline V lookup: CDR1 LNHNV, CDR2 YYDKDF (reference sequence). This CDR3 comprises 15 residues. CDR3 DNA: TGTGCCACCAGCAGAGGCGGGACTGTAACAGATACGCAGTATTTT. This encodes CATSRGGTVTDTQYF.

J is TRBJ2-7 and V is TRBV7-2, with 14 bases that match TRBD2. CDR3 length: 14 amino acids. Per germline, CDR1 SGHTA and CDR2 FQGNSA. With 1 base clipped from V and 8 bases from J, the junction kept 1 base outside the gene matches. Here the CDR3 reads CASSLGLAGGKQYF. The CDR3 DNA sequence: TGTGCCAGCAGCTTAGGACTAGCGGGAGGGAAGCAGTACTTC.

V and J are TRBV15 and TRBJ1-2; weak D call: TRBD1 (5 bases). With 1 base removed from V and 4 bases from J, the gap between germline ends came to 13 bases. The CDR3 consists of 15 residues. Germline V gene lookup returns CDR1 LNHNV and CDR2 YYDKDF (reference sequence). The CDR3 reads CATSRGAGQAYGYTF. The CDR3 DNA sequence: TGTGCCACCAGCAGAGGGGCAGGGCAGGCCTATGGCTACACCTTC.

CDR3 sequence (DNA): TGTGCCAGGGAACGGGTGGGGTACACTGAAGCTTTCTTT. It specifies CARERVGYTEAFF. J is TRBJ1-1 and V is TRBV2; D unclear. Germline V gene lookup returns CDR1 SNHLY and CDR2 FYNNEI. The CDR3 extends over 13 amino acids. V dropped 9 bases and J dropped 3 bases, with 14 bases sitting between them.

This CDR3 is CASSKGLAGRKDYEQYF. CDR3 nucleotides: TGTGCCAGCAGCAAGGGACTAGCGGGACGAAAGGATTACGAGCAGTACTTC. The genes are TRBV7-9 and TRBJ2-7; 13 bases line up with TRBD2. CDR1 is SEHNR, CDR2 FQNEAQ, per germline (reference sequence). Unmatched junction bases numbered 11, after V lost 5 bases and J lost 4 bases. The CDR3 loop spans 17 amino acids.

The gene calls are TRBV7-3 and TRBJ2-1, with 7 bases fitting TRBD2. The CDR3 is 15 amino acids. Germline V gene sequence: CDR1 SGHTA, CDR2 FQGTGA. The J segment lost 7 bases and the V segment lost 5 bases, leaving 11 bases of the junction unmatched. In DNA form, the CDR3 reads TGTGCCAGCAGCCCCATGGTCGGGACTAAGAATGAGCAGTTCTTC. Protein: CASSPMVGTKNEQFF.

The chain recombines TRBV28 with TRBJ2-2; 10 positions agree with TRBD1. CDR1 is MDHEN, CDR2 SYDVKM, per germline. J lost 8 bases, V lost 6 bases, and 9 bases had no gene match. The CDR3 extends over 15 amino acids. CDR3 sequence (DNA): TGTGCCAGCAGCCCCCCGGACAGGGGGACGGGGGAGCTGTTTTTT. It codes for CASSPPDRGTGELFF.

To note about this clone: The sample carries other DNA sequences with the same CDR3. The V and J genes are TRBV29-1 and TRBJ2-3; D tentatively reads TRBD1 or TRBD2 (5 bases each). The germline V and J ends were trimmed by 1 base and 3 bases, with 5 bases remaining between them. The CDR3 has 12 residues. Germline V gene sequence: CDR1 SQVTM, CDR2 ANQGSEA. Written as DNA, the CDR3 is TGCAGCGTTGAAGGGGGGACAGATACGCAGTATTTT. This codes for CSVEGGTDTQYF.

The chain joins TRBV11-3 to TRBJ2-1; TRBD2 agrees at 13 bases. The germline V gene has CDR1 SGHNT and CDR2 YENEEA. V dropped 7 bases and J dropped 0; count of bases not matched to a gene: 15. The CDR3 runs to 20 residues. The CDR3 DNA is TGTGCCAGCACCTCCCTCCCAACTAGCGGGAGGGCCTTCTCCTACAATGAGCAGTTCTTC. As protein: CASTSLPTSGRAFSYNEQFF.

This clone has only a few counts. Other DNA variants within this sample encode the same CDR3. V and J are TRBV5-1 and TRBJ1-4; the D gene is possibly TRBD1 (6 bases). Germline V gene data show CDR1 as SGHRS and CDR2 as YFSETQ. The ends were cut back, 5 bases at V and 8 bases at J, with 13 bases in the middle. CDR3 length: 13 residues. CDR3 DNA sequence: TGCGCCAGCAGACCGGGACAAGGCGAAAAACTGTTTTTT. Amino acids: CASRPGQGEKLFF.

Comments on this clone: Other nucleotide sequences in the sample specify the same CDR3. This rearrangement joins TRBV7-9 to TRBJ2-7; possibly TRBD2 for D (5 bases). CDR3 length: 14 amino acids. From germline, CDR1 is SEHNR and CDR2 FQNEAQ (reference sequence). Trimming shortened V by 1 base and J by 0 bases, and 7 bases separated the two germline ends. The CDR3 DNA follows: TGTGCCAGCAGCTTAGTTGGGAGCTCCTACGAGCAGTACTTC. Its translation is CASSLVGSSYEQYF.